This TCR beta chain was captured in a study of blood T cell repertoires in COVID-19. Looking at the study overall: Sites across the United States, Italy and Spain contributed samples from acute and convalescent COVID-19.

Profiling relied on immunoSEQ multiplex PCR, and the TCRdb table lists in-frame clones only, not all of them. The profile covers 90,000 or so clones, with about 84% appearing a single time and roughly 8% taken by the ten largest. The CDR3 totals 13 residues. Trimming pared 6 bases from V and 10 bases from J, leaving 16 bases between. V gene TRBV12-3 or TRBV12-4 combines with J gene TRBJ2-1; perhaps TRBD2 as D (5 bases). The receptor was derived from a man aged 50 to 59 with active COVID-19. The sequencing sample was made of peripheral blood. As DNA, the CDR3 is TGTGCCAGCAGGGCCGGGATCGCGGAGGAGCAGTTCTTC. Translated: CASRAGIAEEQFF.